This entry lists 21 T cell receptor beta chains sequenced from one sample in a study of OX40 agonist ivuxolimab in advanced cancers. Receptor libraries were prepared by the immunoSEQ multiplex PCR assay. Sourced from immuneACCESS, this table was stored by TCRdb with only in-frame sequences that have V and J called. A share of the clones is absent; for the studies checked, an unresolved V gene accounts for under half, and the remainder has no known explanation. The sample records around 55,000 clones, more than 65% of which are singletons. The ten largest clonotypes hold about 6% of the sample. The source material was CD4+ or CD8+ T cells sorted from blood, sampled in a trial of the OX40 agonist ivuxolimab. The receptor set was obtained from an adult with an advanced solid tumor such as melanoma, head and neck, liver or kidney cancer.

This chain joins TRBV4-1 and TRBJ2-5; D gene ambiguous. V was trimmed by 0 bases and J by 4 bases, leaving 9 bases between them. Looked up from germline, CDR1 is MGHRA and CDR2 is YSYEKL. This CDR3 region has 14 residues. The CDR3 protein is CASSQDLRLETQYF. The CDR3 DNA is TGCGCCAGCAGCCAAGATCTAAGACTAGAGACCCAGTACTTC.

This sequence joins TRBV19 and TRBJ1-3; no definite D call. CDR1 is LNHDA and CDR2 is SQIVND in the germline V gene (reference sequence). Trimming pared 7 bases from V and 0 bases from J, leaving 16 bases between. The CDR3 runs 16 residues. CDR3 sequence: CASIYSPWNSGNTIYF. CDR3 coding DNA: TGTGCCAGTATATACTCCCCGTGGAACTCTGGAAACACCATATATTTT.

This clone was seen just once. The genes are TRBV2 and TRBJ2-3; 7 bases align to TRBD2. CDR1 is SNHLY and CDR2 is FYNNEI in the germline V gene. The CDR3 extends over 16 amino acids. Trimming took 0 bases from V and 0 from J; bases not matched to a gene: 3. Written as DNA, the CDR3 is TGTGCCAGCAGTGAAGCCAGCGGGGCCAGCACAGATACGCAGTATTTT. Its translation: CASSEASGASTDTQYF.

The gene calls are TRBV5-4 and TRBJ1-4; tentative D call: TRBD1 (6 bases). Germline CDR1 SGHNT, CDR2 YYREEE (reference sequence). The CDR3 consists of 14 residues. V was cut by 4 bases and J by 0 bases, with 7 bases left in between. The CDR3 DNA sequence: TGTGCCAGCAGCAAGGGGGCAACTAATGAAAAACTGTTTTTT. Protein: CASSKGATNEKLFF.

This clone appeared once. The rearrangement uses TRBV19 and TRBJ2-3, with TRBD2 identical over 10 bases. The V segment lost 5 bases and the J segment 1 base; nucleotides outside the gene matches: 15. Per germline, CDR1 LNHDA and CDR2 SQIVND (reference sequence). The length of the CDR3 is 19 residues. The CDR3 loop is CASSPTPPGLAGGTDTQYF. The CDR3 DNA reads TGTGCCAGTAGTCCAACACCCCCTGGGCTAGCGGGGGGCACAGATACGCAGTATTTT.

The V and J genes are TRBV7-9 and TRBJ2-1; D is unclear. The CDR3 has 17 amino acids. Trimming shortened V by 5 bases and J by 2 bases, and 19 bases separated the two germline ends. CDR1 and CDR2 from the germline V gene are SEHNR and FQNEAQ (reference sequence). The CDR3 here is CASSPTSGGSPYNEQFF. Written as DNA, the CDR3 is TGTGCCAGCAGCCCCACCTCCGGCGGATCCCCCTACAATGAGCAGTTCTTC.

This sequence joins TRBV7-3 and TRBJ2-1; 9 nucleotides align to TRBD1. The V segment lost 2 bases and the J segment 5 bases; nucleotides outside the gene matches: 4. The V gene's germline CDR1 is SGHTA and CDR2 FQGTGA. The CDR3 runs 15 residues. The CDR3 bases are TGTGCCAGCAGCTTACGACAGGGGGGCCACAATGAGCAGTTCTTC. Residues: CASSLRQGGHNEQFF.

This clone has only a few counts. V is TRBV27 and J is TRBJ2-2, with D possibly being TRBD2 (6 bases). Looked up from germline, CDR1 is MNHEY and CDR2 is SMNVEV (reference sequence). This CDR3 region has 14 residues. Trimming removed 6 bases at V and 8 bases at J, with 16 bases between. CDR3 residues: CASSLWRGRGELFF. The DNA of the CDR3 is TGTGCCAGCAGCCTATGGCGAGGGAGGGGGGAGCTGTTTTTT.

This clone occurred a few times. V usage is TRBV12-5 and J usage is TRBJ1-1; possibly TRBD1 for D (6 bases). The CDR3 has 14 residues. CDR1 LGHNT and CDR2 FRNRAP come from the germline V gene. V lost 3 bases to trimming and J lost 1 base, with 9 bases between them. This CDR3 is CASGFRTANTEAFF. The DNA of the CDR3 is TGTGCTAGTGGTTTTCGGACAGCGAACACTGAAGCTTTCTTT. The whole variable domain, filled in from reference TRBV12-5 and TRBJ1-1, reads DARVTQTPRHKVTEMGQEVTMRCQPILGHNTVFWYRQTMMQGLELLAYFRNRAPLDDSGMPKDRFSAEMPDATLATLKIQPSEPRDSAVYFCASGFRTANTEAFFGQGTRLTVV.

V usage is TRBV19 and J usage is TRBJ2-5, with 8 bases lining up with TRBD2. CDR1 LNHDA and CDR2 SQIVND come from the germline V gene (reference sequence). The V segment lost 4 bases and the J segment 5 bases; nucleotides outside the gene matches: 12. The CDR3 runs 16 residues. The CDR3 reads CASSKSGRGQWETQYF. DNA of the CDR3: TGTGCCAGTAGTAAAAGCGGGAGAGGGCAATGGGAGACCCAGTACTTC.

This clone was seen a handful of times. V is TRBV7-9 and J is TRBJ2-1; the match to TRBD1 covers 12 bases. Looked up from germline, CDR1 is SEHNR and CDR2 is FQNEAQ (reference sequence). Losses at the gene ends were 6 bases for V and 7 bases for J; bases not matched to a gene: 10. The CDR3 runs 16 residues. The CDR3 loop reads CASRPSRDRGRNEQFF. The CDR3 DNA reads TGTGCCAGCAGACCTTCCCGGGACAGGGGGCGAAATGAGCAGTTCTTC.

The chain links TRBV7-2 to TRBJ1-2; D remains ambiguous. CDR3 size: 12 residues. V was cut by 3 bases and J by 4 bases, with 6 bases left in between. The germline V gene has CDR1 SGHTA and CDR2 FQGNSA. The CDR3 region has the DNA TGTGCCAGCAGCTTTGAGAGCTATGGCTACACCTTC. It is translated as CASSFESYGYTF.

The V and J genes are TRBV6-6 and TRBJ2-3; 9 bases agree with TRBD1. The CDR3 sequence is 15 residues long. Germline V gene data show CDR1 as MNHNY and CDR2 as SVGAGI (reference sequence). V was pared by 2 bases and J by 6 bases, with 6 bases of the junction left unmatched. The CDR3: CASSYPQGAKDTQYF. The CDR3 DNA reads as TGTGCCAGCAGTTACCCACAGGGGGCAAAGGATACGCAGTATTTT.

CDR3 nucleotides: TGTGCCAGCAGAAAAGAGGACCGCGGAGGTTATGGCTACACCTTC. Translation: CASRKEDRGGYGYTF. This chain uses TRBV9 with TRBJ1-2; D ambiguous. CDR1 SGDLS and CDR2 YYNGEE come from the germline V gene. This CDR3 has 15 residues. Trimming shortened V by 5 bases and J by 5 bases, and 19 bases separated the two germline ends.

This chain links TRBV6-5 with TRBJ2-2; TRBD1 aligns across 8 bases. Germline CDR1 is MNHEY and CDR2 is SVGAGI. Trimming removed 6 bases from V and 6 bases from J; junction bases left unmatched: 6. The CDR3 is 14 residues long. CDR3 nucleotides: TGTGCCAGCAGCCTCCAGGGGGCTGCCGGGGAGCTGTTTTTT. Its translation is CASSLQGAAGELFF.

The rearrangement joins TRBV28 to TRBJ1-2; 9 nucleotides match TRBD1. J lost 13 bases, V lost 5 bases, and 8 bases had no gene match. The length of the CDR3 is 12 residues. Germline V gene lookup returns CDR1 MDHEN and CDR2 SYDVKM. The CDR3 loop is CASSLYRGQRTF. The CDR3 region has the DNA TGTGCCAGCAGTCTTTACAGGGGGCAGCGCACCTTC.

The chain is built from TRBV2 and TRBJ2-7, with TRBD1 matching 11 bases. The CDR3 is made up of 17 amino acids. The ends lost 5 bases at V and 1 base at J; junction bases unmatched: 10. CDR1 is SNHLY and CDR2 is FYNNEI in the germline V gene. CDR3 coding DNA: TGTGCCAGCAGTCCCGGGACAGGGGGTGTTTTGTCCTACGAGCAGTACTTC. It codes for CASSPGTGGVLSYEQYF. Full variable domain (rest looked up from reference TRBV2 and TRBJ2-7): EPEVTQTPSHQVTQMGQEVILRCVPISNHLYFYWYRQILGQKVEFLVSFYNNEISEKSEIFDDQFSVERPDGSNFTLKIRSTKLEDSAMYFCASSPGTGGVLSYEQYFGPGTRLTVT.

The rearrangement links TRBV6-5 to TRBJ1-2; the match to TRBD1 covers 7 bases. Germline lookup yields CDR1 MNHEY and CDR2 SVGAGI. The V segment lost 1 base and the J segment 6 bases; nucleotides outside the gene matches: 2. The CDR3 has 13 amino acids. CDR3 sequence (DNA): TGTGCCAGCAGTTACTTCGGGACAGATGGCTACACCTTC. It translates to CASSYFGTDGYTF.

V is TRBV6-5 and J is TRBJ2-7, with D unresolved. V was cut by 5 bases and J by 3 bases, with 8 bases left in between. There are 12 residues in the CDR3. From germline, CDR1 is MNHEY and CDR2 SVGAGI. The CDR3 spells CASSEQFYEQYF. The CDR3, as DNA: TGTGCCAGCAGTGAACAATTCTACGAGCAGTACTTC.

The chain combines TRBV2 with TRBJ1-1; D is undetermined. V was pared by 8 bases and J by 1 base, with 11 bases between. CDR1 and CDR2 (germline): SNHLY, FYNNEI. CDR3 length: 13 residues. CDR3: CASEENRNTEAFF. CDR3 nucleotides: TGTGCCAGCGAAGAGAACAGGAACACTGAAGCTTTCTTT.

The CDR3 spells CASSQEWIAGGLAGASTGELFF. The CDR3 nucleotides read TGTGCCAGCAGCCAAGAATGGATCGCGGGTGGACTAGCGGGAGCGAGCACCGGGGAGCTGTTTTTT. The chain carries TRBV4-2 and TRBJ2-2; TRBD2 agrees at 13 bases. There are 22 residues in the CDR3. J gave up 4 bases and V 0 bases, and 17 bases lay outside the gene matches. Per the germline V gene, CDR1 is LGHNA and CDR2 is YNFKEQ.